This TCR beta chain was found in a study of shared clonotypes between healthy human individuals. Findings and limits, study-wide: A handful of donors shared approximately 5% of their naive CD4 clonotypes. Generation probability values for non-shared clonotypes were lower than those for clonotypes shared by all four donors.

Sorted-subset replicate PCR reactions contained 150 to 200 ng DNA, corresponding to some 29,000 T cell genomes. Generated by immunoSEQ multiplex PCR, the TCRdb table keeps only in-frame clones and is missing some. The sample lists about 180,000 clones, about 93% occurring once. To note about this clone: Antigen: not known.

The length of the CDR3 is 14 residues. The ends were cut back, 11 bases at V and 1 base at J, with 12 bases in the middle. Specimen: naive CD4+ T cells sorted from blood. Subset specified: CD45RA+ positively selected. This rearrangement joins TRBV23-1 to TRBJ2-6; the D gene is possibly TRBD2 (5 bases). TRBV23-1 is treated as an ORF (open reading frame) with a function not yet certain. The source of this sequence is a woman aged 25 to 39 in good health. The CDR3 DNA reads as TGCGCCTGTCGGGATCTGTCTGGGGCCAACGTCCTGACTTTC. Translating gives CACRDLSGANVLTF.